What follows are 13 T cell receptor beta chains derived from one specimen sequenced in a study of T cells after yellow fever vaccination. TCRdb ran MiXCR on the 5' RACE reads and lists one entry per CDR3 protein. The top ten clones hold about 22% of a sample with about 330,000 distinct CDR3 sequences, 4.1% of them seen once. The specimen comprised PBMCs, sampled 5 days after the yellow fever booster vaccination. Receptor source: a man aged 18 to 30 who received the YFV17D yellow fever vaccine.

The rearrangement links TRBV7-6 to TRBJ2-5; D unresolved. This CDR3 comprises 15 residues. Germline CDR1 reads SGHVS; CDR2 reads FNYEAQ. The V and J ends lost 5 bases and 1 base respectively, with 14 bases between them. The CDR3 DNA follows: TGTGCCAGCAGCCTTATTTCCCTACCCCAAGAGACCCAGTACTTC. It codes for CASSLISLPQETQYF.

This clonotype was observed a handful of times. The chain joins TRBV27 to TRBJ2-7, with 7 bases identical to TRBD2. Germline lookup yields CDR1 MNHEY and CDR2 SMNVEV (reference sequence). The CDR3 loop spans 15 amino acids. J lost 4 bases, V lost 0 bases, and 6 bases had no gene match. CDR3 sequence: CASSLSGGSGYEQYF. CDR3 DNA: TGTGCCAGCAGTTTATCGGGAGGGTCCGGTTACGAGCAGTACTTC.

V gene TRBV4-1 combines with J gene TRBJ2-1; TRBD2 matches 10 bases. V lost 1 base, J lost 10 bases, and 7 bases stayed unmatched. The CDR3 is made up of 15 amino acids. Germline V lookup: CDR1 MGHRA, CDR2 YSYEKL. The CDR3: CASSQGLAGVGEQFF. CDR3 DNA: TGCGCCAGCAGCCAAGGTCTAGCGGGGGTAGGCGAGCAGTTCTTC.

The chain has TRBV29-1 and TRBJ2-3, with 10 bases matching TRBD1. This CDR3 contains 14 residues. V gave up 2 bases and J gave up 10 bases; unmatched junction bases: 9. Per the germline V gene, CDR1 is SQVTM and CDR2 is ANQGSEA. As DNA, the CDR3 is TGCAGCGTTGAATGGGGACAGGGGCCTGTTTCGCAGTATTTT. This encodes CSVEWGQGPVSQYF.

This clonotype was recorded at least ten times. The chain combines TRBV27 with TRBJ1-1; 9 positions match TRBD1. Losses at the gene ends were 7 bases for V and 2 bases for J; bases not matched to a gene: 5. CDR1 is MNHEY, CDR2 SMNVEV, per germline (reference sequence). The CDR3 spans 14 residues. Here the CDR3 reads CASTLTGGNTEAFF. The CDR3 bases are TGTGCCAGCACTCTGACAGGGGGAAACACTGAAGCTTTCTTT.

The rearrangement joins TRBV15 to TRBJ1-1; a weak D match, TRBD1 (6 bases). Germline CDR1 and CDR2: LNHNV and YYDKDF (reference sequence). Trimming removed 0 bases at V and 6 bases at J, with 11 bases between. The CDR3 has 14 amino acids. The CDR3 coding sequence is TGTGCCACCAGCAGAGATGTACAGGGCCCTGAAGCTTTCTTT. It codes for CATSRDVQGPEAFF.

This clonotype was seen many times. The CDR3 region is CASSLLAGPSYEQYF. DNA of the CDR3: TGTGCCAGCAGCTTACTCGCGGGGCCATCGTACGAGCAGTACTTC. The chain uses TRBV7-2 and TRBJ2-7; weak D call: TRBD2 (6 bases). This CDR3 contains 15 residues. V was trimmed by 2 bases and J by 4 bases, leaving 15 bases between them. CDR1 SGHTA and CDR2 FQGNSA come from the germline V gene. Full variable domain (outside the CDR3, taken from reference TRBV7-2 and TRBJ2-7): GAGVSQSPSNKVTEKGKDVELRCDPISGHTALYWYRQSLGQGLEFLIYFQGNSAPDKSGLPSDRFSAERTGGSVSTLTIQRTQQEDSAVYLCASSLLAGPSYEQYFGPGTRLTVT.

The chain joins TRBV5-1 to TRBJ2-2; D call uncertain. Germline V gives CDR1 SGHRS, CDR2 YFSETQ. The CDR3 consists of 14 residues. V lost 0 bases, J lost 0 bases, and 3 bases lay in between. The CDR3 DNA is TGCGCCAGCAGCTTGGCGTCGAACACCGGGGAGCTGTTTTTT. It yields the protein CASSLASNTGELFF.

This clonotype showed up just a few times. CDR3 sequence: CSAPPQLTEAFF. The CDR3 coding sequence is TGCAGTGCTCCCCCCCAGCTAACTGAAGCTTTCTTT. This chain uses TRBV20-1 with TRBJ1-1; D is unclear. Trimming pared 5 bases from V and 5 bases from J, leaving 12 bases between. The CDR3 covers 12 residues. Per germline, CDR1 DFQATT and CDR2 SNEGSKA (reference sequence).

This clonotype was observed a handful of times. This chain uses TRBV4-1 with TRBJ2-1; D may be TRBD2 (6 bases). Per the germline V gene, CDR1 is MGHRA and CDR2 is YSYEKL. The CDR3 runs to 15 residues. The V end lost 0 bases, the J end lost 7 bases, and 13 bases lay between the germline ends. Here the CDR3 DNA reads TGCGCCAGCAGCCAAGAGCATCTAGCGAGGAATGAGCAGTTCTTC. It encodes CASSQEHLARNEQFF.

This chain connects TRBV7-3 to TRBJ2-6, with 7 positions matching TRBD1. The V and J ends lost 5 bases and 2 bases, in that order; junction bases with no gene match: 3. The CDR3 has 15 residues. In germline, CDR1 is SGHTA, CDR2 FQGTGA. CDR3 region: CASSVGTAGANVLTF. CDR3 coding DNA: TGTGCCAGCAGCGTCGGGACAGCTGGGGCCAACGTCCTGACTTTC.

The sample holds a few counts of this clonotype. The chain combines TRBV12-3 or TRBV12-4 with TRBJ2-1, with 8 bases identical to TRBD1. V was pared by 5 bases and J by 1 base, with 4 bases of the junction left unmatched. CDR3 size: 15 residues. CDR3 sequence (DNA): TGTGCCAGCAGTCAACAGGGGGTGTCCTACAATGAGCAGTTCTTC. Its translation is CASSQQGVSYNEQFF.

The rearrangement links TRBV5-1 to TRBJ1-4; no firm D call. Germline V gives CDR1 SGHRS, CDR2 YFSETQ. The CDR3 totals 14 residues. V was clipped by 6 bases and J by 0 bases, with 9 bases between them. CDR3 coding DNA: TGCGCCAGCAAAGACGGCACAACTAATGAAAAACTGTTTTTT. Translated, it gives CASKDGTTNEKLFF.